This T cell receptor (beta chain) was sequenced during a study of somatic mutations in T cells in chronic GVHD (dated by TCRdb to about 2020). Genomic DNA was isolated and then used for TCRbeta deep sequencing. The immunoSEQ assay, provided as a commercial service, was used for TCRbeta CDR3 sequencing and initial data processing. Per the authors' processing: Reads were demultiplexed, adapter and primer sequences removed, similar clones merged by frequency-ratio clustering, and V, D, J genes annotated with IMGT. Drawn from immuneACCESS, this table holds only the in-frame rearrangements with V and J called that TCRdb kept. Clones are partly lost; checked studies trace under half to an unresolved V gene and leave the rest unexplained. The DNA was the basis for D and trimming; V, J and clone size are from that table. The sample table contains 13,000 to 15,000 clones; only one count was recorded for over 65% of them. The ten largest clones capture about a third of the sample.

This clone was observed a handful of times. There is no known antigen for this receptor. Per-nucleotide qualities are absent, and no much larger clonotype sits a single base away. CDR1 MRHNA and CDR2 SNTAGT are derived from the germline V gene. The V and J ends are trimmed by 6 bases and 1 base, leaving 9 bases between them. Its CDR3 holds 13 amino acids, cysteine through phenylalanine. Kept here is only the CDR3 DNA, which spans 39 bases and is read in frame from base 1. For sorting, cells were stained with anti-CD3, anti-CD4, anti-CD8 and a Vbeta20 antibody from the IOTest Beta Mark kit and sorted on a FACSAria III to a purity above 98%. Mononuclear cells were isolated by Ficoll-Paque PLUS density gradient centrifugation from peripheral blood that had been collected in sodium heparin tubes. CD4+ Vbeta20+, CD4+ Vbeta20-, and CD8+ T cell fractions were FACS-sorted before TCRbeta deep sequencing.

The specimen was Vbeta20-negative CD4+ T cells from blood. In the paper's terms, the cell subset or site label means: CD4+ T cells sorted as TCR Vbeta20 negative by flow cytometry. The chain links TRBV6-4 with TRBJ1-1; a confident D gene designation cannot be given. The origin of this receptor is a male patient between 45 and 59 years old with chronic graft-versus-host disease. Following a transplant, some T cells may be graft donor cells, not patient cells. The DNA reads as follows: TGTGCCAGCAGCTACGGGGAGAACACTGAAGCTTTCTTT. Protein translation: CASSYGENTEAFF.